Below are 5 T cell receptor beta chains sequenced from a single sample in a study of cytomegalovirus exposure and HLA in healthy donors. The PCR made use of 60 Vbeta and 13 Jbeta primers. Sequencing was performed with immunoSEQ multiplex PCR; in TCRdb, only in-frame clones are kept and a portion is missing. The sample contains approximately 140,000 clones, about three quarters of which appear only once. The specimen was PBMCs. The receptors were sampled from a middle-aged man in good health and CMV-seropositive.

This chain links TRBV5-1 with TRBJ1-2, with D hard to call. CDR1 and CDR2 (germline): SGHRS, YFSETQ. The CDR3 is made up of 14 amino acids. The V and J ends lost 0 bases and 3 bases respectively, with 9 bases between them. CDR3 amino acids: CASSLVGGDYGYTF. The CDR3 coding sequence is TGCGCCAGCAGCTTGGTGGGCGGGGACTATGGCTACACCTTC.

This clone has only a few counts. V usage is TRBV2 and J usage is TRBJ2-2, with TRBD1 identical over 7 bases. The CDR3 length is 12 residues. Losses at the gene ends were 11 bases for V and 1 base for J; bases not matched to a gene: 1. In germline, CDR1 is SNHLY, CDR2 FYNNEI. CDR3 DNA sequence: TGTGCCGGGACAGTGAACACCGGGGAGCTGTTTTTT. Translation: CAGTVNTGELFF.

This chain connects TRBV5-6 to TRBJ2-5; weak D call: TRBD1 (6 bases). V lost 2 bases, J lost 7 bases, and 15 bases lay in between. CDR1 SGHDT and CDR2 YYEEEE come from the germline V gene. The CDR3 spans 14 residues. CDR3 sequence: CASSFGQGSVTQYF. The DNA of the CDR3 is TGTGCCAGCAGCTTCGGTCAGGGGTCCGTGACCCAGTACTTC.

CDR3: CASSGRGPYEQYF. CDR3 nucleotides: TGCGCCAGCAGTGGGCGGGGCCCCTACGAGCAGTACTTC. This chain joins TRBV10-2 and TRBJ2-7; maybe TRBD2 (6 bases). Trimming left V 4 bases short and J 2 bases short, with 9 bases between. This CDR3 comprises 13 residues. Germline V CDR1 and CDR2: WSHSY, SAAADI.

A note on this clone: A far larger clone is just one base off, so this is likely a read error. The identical CDR3 is also encoded by other nucleotide sequences in the sample. The chain links TRBV7-2 to TRBJ2-7; 8 positions agree with TRBD2. The CDR3 spans 15 residues. Looked up from germline, CDR1 is SGHTA and CDR2 is FQGNSA. The CDR3 loop is CASSLGTSGTYDQYF. In DNA form, the CDR3 reads TGTGCCAGCAGCTTAGGAACTAGCGGTACCTACGACCAGTACTTC.